This passage covers 21 T cell receptor beta chains from one sample sequenced in a study of PD-1 blockade in classical Hodgkin lymphoma. Each and every patient relapsed after autologous stem cell transplantation, and patients got differing brentuximab vedotin exposure. Using immunoSEQ multiplex PCR, the repertoire was profiled, and TCRdb retains in-frame clones only, with some absent. The sample has 25,000 to 30,000 clones, 78% seen once. Material: peripheral blood mononuclear cells (PBMCs), obtained before the second cycle of nivolumab. Receptors originate from a human donor with classical Hodgkin lymphoma.

This chain joins TRBV16 and TRBJ1-1; D unresolved. V was clipped by 4 bases and J by 3 bases, with 6 bases between them. This CDR3 is 12 amino acids long. Germline V gives CDR1 KGHSY, CDR2 FQNENV. CDR3 nucleotide sequence: TGTGCCAGCAGCCGGTGGGACACTGAAGCTTTCTTT. It translates to CASSRWDTEAFF.

As DNA, the CDR3 is TGTGCCAGCAGCTTAGGGTCGGCCGAGCAGTACTTC. It is translated as CASSLGSAEQYF. The chain has TRBV7-9 and TRBJ2-7, with unresolved D. Trimming took off 1 base at V and 6 bases at J, with 7 bases between the two ends. The CDR3 covers 12 residues. Germline-derived CDR1 and CDR2 are SEHNR and FQNEAQ (reference sequence). Variable domain in full (rest from reference TRBV7-9 and TRBJ2-7): DTGVSQNPRHKITKRGQNVTFRCDPISEHNRLYWYRQTLGQGPEFLTYFQNEAQLEKSRLLSDRFSAERPKGSFSTLEIQRTEQGDSAMYLCASSLGSAEQYFGPGTRLTVT.

The rearrangement joins TRBV7-3 to TRBJ2-3, with D perhaps being TRBD1 or TRBD2 (5 bases each). This CDR3 spans 16 amino acids. Germline CDR1 reads SGHTA; CDR2 reads FQGTGA. The germline V and J ends were trimmed by 5 bases and 1 base, with 16 bases remaining between them. CDR3 sequence (DNA): TGTGCCAGCAGCCCGGGGCTTGAGCGCCGCACAGATACGCAGTATTTT. Translation gives CASSPGLERRTDTQYF.

The chain joins TRBV9 to TRBJ1-4; D possibly corresponds to TRBD1 (6 bases). The CDR3 is 16 amino acids. Trimming took 4 bases from V and 7 from J, leaving 20 bases between them. The germline V gene encodes CDR1 SGDLS and CDR2 YYNGEE. The CDR3 sequence is CASSSEGGERREKLFF. The CDR3 DNA follows: TGTGCCAGCAGCTCAGAGGGGGGGGAAAGGCGTGAAAAACTGTTTTTT.

The chain has TRBV2 and TRBJ2-2; 8 bases line up with TRBD1. The V gene end was trimmed by 6 bases and the J gene end by 3 bases; junction bases not matched to a gene: 9. This CDR3 has 16 amino acids. Germline loops: CDR1 SNHLY, CDR2 FYNNEI. CDR3 sequence: CASSEFGQGYTGELFF. For the CDR3, the DNA is TGTGCCAGCAGCGAATTCGGACAGGGATACACCGGGGAGCTGTTTTTT.

The CDR3 DNA is TGTGCCAGCAGCGCCTCCGGGACAGGGAGCGGCTACACCTTC. Protein: CASSASGTGSGYTF. The gene calls are TRBV7-9 and TRBJ1-2; 9 bases agree with TRBD1. This CDR3 contains 14 residues. The germline gives CDR1 SEHNR, CDR2 FQNEAQ (reference sequence). V shed 5 bases and J 8 bases; nucleotides not matched to a gene: 9.

V is TRBV13 and J is TRBJ2-7; TRBD1 agrees at 12 bases. Per germline, CDR1 PRHDT and CDR2 FYEKMQ (reference sequence). The CDR3 is 13 residues long. After removal of 9 bases from V and 7 bases from J, the junction contained 7 bases not matched to a gene. CDR3: CASEGQGAREQYF. CDR3 DNA: TGTGCCAGTGAGGGACAGGGGGCGAGGGAGCAGTACTTC.

The chain recombines TRBV19 with TRBJ1-1; weak D call: TRBD1 (6 bases). The CDR3 sequence is 13 residues long. Germline CDR1 LNHDA, CDR2 SQIVND (reference sequence). V shed 5 bases and J shed 4 bases, with 11 bases lying between them. CDR3 in amino acids: CASSATRGTEAFF. In nucleotides, the CDR3 is TGTGCCAGTAGTGCGACCAGGGGCACTGAAGCTTTCTTT. The full variable domain, in which reference TRBV19 and TRBJ1-1 provide the parts outside the CDR3, is DGGITQSPKYLFRKEGQNVTLSCEQNLNHDAMYWYRQDPGQGLRLIYYSQIVNDFQKGDIAEGYSVSREKKESFPLTVTSAQKNPTAFYLCASSATRGTEAFFGQGTRLTVV.

This clone was counted a few times. V usage is TRBV18 and J usage is TRBJ1-1; no definite D call. The CDR3 extends over 13 amino acids. Looked up from germline, CDR1 is KGHSH and CDR2 is LQKENI. Between the trimmed V and J ends, which lost 8 bases and 4 bases, there was a span of 14 bases. The CDR3 here is CASPLRVSTEAFF. Here the CDR3 DNA reads TGTGCCAGCCCCCTCCGGGTTAGCACTGAAGCTTTCTTT.

The rearrangement joins TRBV10-3 to TRBJ1-3; tentatively, D is TRBD1 (6 bases). The V gene's germline CDR1 is ENHRY and CDR2 SYGVKD. CDR3 size: 17 residues. The germline V and J ends were trimmed by 2 bases and 2 bases, with 16 bases remaining between them. CDR3 loop: CAISEAGGRGTGNTIYF. As DNA, the CDR3 is TGTGCCATCAGTGAGGCCGGCGGCAGGGGAACTGGAAACACCATATATTTT.

This clone has more than one count but fewer than ten. Other nucleotide sequences in the sample specify the same CDR3. The CDR3 region is CASSVPLERDHNSPLHF. Here the CDR3 DNA reads TGTGCCAGCAGCGTACCCCTAGAGAGGGATCATAATTCACCCCTCCACTTT. V usage is TRBV9 and J usage is TRBJ1-6; no clear D gene. Germline V gene lookup returns CDR1 SGDLS and CDR2 YYNGEE. The CDR3 extends over 17 amino acids. Trimming removed 1 base at V and 5 bases at J, with 16 bases between.

This chain joins TRBV4-1 and TRBJ1-6; 8 bases line up with TRBD1. The junction had 12 bases not matched to a gene; V was cut back by 0 bases and J by 11 bases. The CDR3 runs to 17 residues. The V gene's germline CDR1 is MGHRA and CDR2 YSYEKL. The CDR3 loop reads CASSQDRRQGAFPPLHF. CDR3 DNA: TGCGCCAGCAGCCAAGATAGGCGGCAGGGGGCATTTCCACCCCTCCACTTT.

This chain joins TRBV12-5 and TRBJ2-2; D tentatively fits TRBD1 or TRBD2 (5 bases each). This CDR3 region has 15 residues. The germline V and J ends were trimmed by 5 bases and 4 bases, with 14 bases remaining between them. CDR1 is LGHNT, CDR2 FRNRAP, per germline. CDR3 nucleotides: TGTGCTAGTGGTCCCTGGGGGAGCCTCACCGGGGAGCTGTTTTTT. This translates into CASGPWGSLTGELFF.

The chain recombines TRBV18 with TRBJ2-2; 7 bases agree with TRBD1. CDR1 is KGHSH and CDR2 is LQKENI in the germline V gene. The J segment lost 3 bases and the V segment lost 3 bases, leaving 1 base of the junction unmatched. The CDR3 is made up of 14 amino acids. The CDR3 loop reads CASSPTGDTGELFF. CDR3 bases: TGTGCCAGCTCACCCACAGGGGACACCGGGGAGCTGTTTTTT.

This sequence joins TRBV7-3 and TRBJ2-1, with TRBD1 matching 9 bases. The trim removed 5 bases at V and 7 bases at J, leaving 9 bases unmatched. This CDR3 contains 15 residues. Germline V lookup: CDR1 SGHTA, CDR2 FQGTGA. DNA for the CDR3: TGTGCCAGCAGCACTACAGGGGGCCAACTGAATGAGCAGTTCTTC. Protein: CASSTTGGQLNEQFF.

This chain joins TRBV5-6 and TRBJ1-1, with 7 bases identical to TRBD1. The CDR3 runs to 15 residues. Per germline, CDR1 SGHDT and CDR2 YYEEEE. V dropped 2 bases and J dropped 0; count of bases not matched to a gene: 4. The CDR3 spells CASSLLTGLNTEAFF. CDR3 sequence (DNA): TGTGCCAGCAGCTTACTGACAGGGCTGAACACTGAAGCTTTCTTT.

The V call is TRBV11-2, the J call TRBJ1-6, with a weak D call TRBD1 (6 bases). V lost 6 bases to trimming and J lost 7 bases, with 19 bases between them. The CDR3 contains 16 residues. CDR1 is SGHAT and CDR2 is FQNNGV in the germline V gene. The CDR3 nucleotides are TGTGCCAGCAGACGTGGGGGGGCAGGAGAAAATTCACCCCTCCACTTT. Its protein is CASRRGGAGENSPLHF.

CDR3 DNA sequence: TGTGCCAGCAGTTACTCTCTAGGGAGTGGGTCTGGCTACACCTTC. Protein product: CASSYSLGSGSGYTF. The chain uses TRBV6-6 and TRBJ1-2, with no clear D. Germline CDR1 and CDR2: MNHNY and SVGAGI (reference sequence). The ends were cut back, 0 bases at V and 7 bases at J, with 15 bases in the middle. The CDR3 has 15 amino acids.

The rearrangement links TRBV7-3 to TRBJ1-2; 9 positions agree with TRBD1. The CDR3 has 17 amino acids. Germline V gene lookup returns CDR1 SGHTA and CDR2 FQGTGA. V gave up 4 bases and J gave up 4 bases; unmatched junction bases: 13. CDR3 in DNA: TGTGCCAGCAGCTCCGAACCGGGACAGGGTCTCGGCTATGGCTACACCTTC. The encoded protein is CASSSEPGQGLGYGYTF.

This clone was counted a single time. The chain carries TRBV19 and TRBJ1-2; perhaps TRBD1 as D (6 bases). The germline CDR1 and CDR2 sequences are LNHDA and SQIVND (reference sequence). The CDR3 covers 14 residues. V dropped 3 bases and J dropped 3 bases, with 11 bases sitting between them. Written as DNA, the CDR3 is TGTGCCAGTAGTATTACAGGGAAGGACTATGGCTACACCTTC. Amino acids: CASSITGKDYGYTF.

The chain has TRBV7-2 and TRBJ1-4, with a possible D match to TRBD1 (5 bases). CDR3 length: 14 residues. V was cut by 3 bases and J by 5 bases, with 10 bases left in between. Germline V lookup: CDR1 SGHTA, CDR2 FQGNSA. Written as DNA, the CDR3 is TGTGCCAGCAGCTTTCAGGGTTTGAATGAAAAACTGTTTTTT. Encoded protein: CASSFQGLNEKLFF. Combining the CDR3 with reference TRBV7-2 and TRBJ1-4 gives the whole variable domain GAGVSQSPSNKVTEKGKDVELRCDPISGHTALYWYRQSLGQGLEFLIYFQGNSAPDKSGLPSDRFSAERTGGSVSTLTIQRTQQEDSAVYLCASSFQGLNEKLFFGSGTQLSVL.